This TCR beta chain originates from a study of post-analysis software for immune sequencing data. On the study more broadly: Disease trajectories encompassed relapsing-remitting, secondary progressive and progressive-relapsing multiple sclerosis. General study results and limits: Among multiple sclerosis patients, normalized Chao1 diversity was significantly below that of controls. There were about 5 TRBV segments more frequent in patients than controls, and TRBV5-6, TRBV5-1 and TRBV20-1 were among them.

V shed 3 bases and J 5 bases; nucleotides not matched to a gene: 8. CDR1 and CDR2 (germline): DFQATT, SNEGSKA (reference sequence). The CDR3 contains 15 residues. cDNA libraries for TCR beta contained unique molecular identifiers. One entry per CDR3 protein results from TCRdb running MiXCR on the PCR reads. The data show about 400,000 distinct CDR3 sequences, around 37% seen once. With regard to this clonotype: Antigen: not known.

The chain has TRBV20-1 and TRBJ2-1, with TRBD2 identical over 9 bases. The clonotype comes from a girl between 5 and 17 years old with multiple sclerosis. Sequencing used blood. The CDR3 bases are TGCAGTGCTAGCGGAGCGGGGGGAATCCACAATGAGCAGTTCTTC. Translating gives CSASGAGGIHNEQFF.